This T cell receptor (beta chain) derives from a study of PD-L1 blockade in urothelial cancer. Trimming removed 3 bases from V and 5 bases from J, with 11 bases in between. The CDR3 spans 13 residues. Germline V lookup: CDR1 SGHRS, CDR2 YFSETQ. The repertoire was sequenced with immunoSEQ multiplex PCR; TCRdb's copy has only in-frame clones and lacks some. The table records about 52,000 clones, 60% to 80% of them present only once. This TCR came from a man aged 65 to 79 with urothelial cancer. The sample here was PBMCs, taken around atezolizumab (anti-PD-L1) treatment. V and J are TRBV5-1 and TRBJ2-5, with D possibly TRBD1 on 5 matching bases. The CDR3, as DNA: TGCGCCAGCAGCTCAGCCAGGGCGGAGACCCAGTACTTC. Translating it yields CASSSARAETQYF.